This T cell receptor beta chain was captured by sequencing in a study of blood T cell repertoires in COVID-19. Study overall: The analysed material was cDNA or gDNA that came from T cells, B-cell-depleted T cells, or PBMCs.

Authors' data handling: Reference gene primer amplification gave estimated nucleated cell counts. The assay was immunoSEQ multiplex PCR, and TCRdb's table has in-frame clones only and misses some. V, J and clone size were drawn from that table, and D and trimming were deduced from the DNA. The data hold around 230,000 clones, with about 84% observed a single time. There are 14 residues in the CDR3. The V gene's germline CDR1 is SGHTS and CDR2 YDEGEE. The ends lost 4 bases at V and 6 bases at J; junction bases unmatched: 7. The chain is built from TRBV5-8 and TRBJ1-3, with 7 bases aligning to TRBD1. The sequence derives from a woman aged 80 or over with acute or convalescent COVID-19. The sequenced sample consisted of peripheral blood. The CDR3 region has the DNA TGTGCCAGCAGCGGCAGGGGGTTTGTAAACACCATATATTTT. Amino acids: CASSGRGFVNTIYF.